The rows below give T cell receptor beta chains drawn from one sample of a study of OX40 agonist ivuxolimab in advanced cancers. Produced via immunoSEQ multiplex PCR; TCRdb's table is partial and in-frame only. The data hold some 82,000 clones, with 94% observed a single time. The sample consisted of CD4+ or CD8+ T cells sorted from blood, taken in a trial of the OX40 agonist ivuxolimab. These receptor sequences come from an adult with an advanced solid tumor such as melanoma, head and neck, liver or kidney cancer. CDR3s leave out the opening cysteine and the closing phenylalanine or tryptophan. Fields, in order: V gene, J gene, CDR3 protein.

TRBV6-5	TRBJ1-1	ASSFGGNTEAF
TRBV14	TRBJ2-7	ASSQDEHRGSYEQY
TRBV29-1	TRBJ2-7	SVEDRDYEQY
TRBV4-2	TRBJ2-7	ASSYKSGATPYEQY
TRBV7-6	TRBJ1-1	ASSLGVRGRNTEAF
TRBV6-6	TRBJ1-4	ATILGTEGNEKLF
TRBV29-1	TRBJ1-2	SAPGTGGYT
TRBV14	TRBJ1-2	ASSHPIGNHDYT
TRBV18	TRBJ2-3	ASTSVLFGPDTQY
TRBV30	TRBJ2-7	AWSVWGASAYEQY
TRBV27	TRBJ1-6	ASSPDSYNSPLH
TRBV11-2	TRBJ1-6	ASRTGQSNSPLH
TRBV11-3	TRBJ2-1	ASSFPTDNEQF
TRBV5-6	TRBJ1-3	ASSLPRTGVRNTIY
TRBV10-2	TRBJ1-1	ASRDTGGTEAF
TRBV2	TRBJ2-1	ASSGTMTNEQF
TRBV5-1	TRBJ1-2	ASSFERTGGWYGYT
TRBV28	TRBJ2-7	ASSSLAASYEQY
TRBV6-6	TRBJ2-7	ASSGDTSYEQY
TRBV19	TRBJ1-3	ASSIRAGTGNTIY
TRBV2	TRBJ2-2	ASSEITGGGGELF
TRBV30	TRBJ1-4	AWSAGQGVWRFEKLF
TRBV9	TRBJ2-7	ASSVDGGSSGGQY
TRBV4-1	TRBJ1-2	ASSQDGGRVIYGYT
TRBV4-1	TRBJ1-2	ASSQGPVSSYGYT
TRBV9	TRBJ2-5	ASSSRHTQETQY
TRBV11-2	TRBJ1-1	ASSLDLSGWNTEAF
TRBV4-1	TRBJ2-7	ASSQGSGGGSSYEQY
TRBV19	TRBJ2-1	ASARGDSYNEQF
TRBV28	TRBJ2-4	ASSYRGLLAKNIQY
TRBV7-6	TRBJ2-3	ASSPLGTGGWTDTQY